Each of the 7 T cell receptor beta chains below was sequenced from the same sample in a study of blood T cell repertoires in COVID-19. Only in-frame clones appear in the TCRdb table, and some are missing; sequencing was by immunoSEQ multiplex PCR. The data show about 200,000 clones, about 79% seen once. Sequenced sample: peripheral blood. These receptors were collected from a human donor in a cohort sampled during active COVID-19.

This chain joins TRBV20-1 and TRBJ2-1, with 8 bases identical to TRBD2. The V gene's germline CDR1 is DFQATT and CDR2 SNEGSKA (reference sequence). The junction had 9 bases not matched to a gene; V was cut back by 3 bases and J by 5 bases. The CDR3 has 15 residues. The chain's CDR3 is CSASRESGGHNEQFF. The CDR3 DNA sequence: TGCAGTGCTAGTCGGGAGAGCGGGGGCCACAATGAGCAGTTCTTC.

The J gene is TRBJ1-5, the V gene TRBV19; D is unclear. Germline V gives CDR1 LNHDA, CDR2 SQIVND (reference sequence). Trimming removed 7 bases from V and 3 bases from J, with 16 bases in between. The CDR3 is 15 residues long. CDR3 bases: TGTGCCAGTAAGCGGTTTTTAGGGAACAATCAGCCCCAGCATTTT. It translates to CASKRFLGNNQPQHF.

This chain uses TRBV6-4 with TRBJ2-2; TRBD1 might be the D (7 bases). V lost 5 bases and J 5 bases, leaving 12 bases between the germline ends. CDR3 length: 14 amino acids. Germline loops: CDR1 MRHNA, CDR2 SNTAGT. The CDR3 nucleotides are TGTGCCAGCAGTCAGGGGGGTTTGACCGGGGAGCTGTTTTTT. It specifies CASSQGGLTGELFF.

V usage is TRBV19 and J usage is TRBJ2-5; D is possibly TRBD2 (6 bases). CDR1 is LNHDA and CDR2 is SQIVND in the germline V gene (reference sequence). CDR3 size: 15 residues. V was cut by 3 bases and J by 0 bases, with 11 bases left in between. The CDR3 loop is CASSISGENQETQYF. Written as DNA, the CDR3 is TGTGCCAGTAGTATTAGCGGAGAAAACCAAGAGACCCAGTACTTC.

The rearrangement joins TRBV15 to TRBJ1-1, with TRBD1 matching over 7 bases. This CDR3 contains 16 residues. The ends lost 0 bases at V and 7 bases at J; junction bases unmatched: 11. Germline CDR1 reads LNHNV; CDR2 reads YYDKDF (reference sequence). The CDR3 region is CATSRDGQAGRGEAFF. CDR3 nucleotides: TGTGCCACCAGCAGAGATGGACAGGCCGGCCGGGGTGAAGCTTTCTTT.

The V gene is TRBV28, the J gene TRBJ1-1; 7 bases are a match to TRBD1. Per the germline V gene, CDR1 is MDHEN and CDR2 is SYDVKM. The CDR3 length is 14 residues. The J segment lost 4 bases and the V segment lost 4 bases, leaving 6 bases of the junction unmatched. CDR3: CASSSRTGRTEAFF. As DNA, the CDR3 is TGTGCCAGCAGTTCACGGACAGGTCGCACTGAAGCTTTCTTT.

The chain joins TRBV7-9 to TRBJ2-7; D is perhaps TRBD2 (6 bases). From germline, CDR1 is SEHNR and CDR2 FQNEAQ (reference sequence). V shed 3 bases and J shed 6 bases, with 12 bases lying between them. The CDR3 length is 13 residues. CDR3 amino acids: CASSFAGEVEQYF. Here the CDR3 DNA reads TGTGCCAGCAGCTTCGCTGGGGAGGTCGAGCAGTACTTC.